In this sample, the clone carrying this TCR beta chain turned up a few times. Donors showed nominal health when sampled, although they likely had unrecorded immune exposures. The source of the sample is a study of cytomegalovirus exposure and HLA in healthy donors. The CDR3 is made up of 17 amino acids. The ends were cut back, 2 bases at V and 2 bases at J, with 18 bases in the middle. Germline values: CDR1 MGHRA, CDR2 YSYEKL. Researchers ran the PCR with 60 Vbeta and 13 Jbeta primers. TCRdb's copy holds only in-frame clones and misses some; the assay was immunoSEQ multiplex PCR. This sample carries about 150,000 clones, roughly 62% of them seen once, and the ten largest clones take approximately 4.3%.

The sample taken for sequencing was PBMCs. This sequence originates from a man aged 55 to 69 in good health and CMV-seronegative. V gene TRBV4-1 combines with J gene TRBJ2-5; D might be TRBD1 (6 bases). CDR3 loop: CASSQISGDAGQETQYF. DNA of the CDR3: TGCGCCAGCAGCCAAATATCAGGGGACGCAGGGCAAGAGACCCAGTACTTC.